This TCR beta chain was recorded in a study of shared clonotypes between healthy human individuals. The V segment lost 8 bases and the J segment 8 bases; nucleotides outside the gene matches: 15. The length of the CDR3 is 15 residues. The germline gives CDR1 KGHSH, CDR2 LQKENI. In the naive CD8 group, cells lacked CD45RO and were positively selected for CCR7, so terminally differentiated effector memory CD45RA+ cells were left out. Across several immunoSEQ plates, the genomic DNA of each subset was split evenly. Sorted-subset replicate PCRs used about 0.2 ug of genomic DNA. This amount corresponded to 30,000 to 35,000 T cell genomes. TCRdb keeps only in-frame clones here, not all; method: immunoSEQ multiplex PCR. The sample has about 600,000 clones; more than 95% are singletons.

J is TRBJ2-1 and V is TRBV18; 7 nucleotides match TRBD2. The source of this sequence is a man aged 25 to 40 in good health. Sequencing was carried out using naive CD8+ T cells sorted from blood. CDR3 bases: TGTGCCAGCCAACTCAGGACTAGAGGTCGCGATGAGCAGTTCTTC. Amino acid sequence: CASQLRTRGRDEQFF.